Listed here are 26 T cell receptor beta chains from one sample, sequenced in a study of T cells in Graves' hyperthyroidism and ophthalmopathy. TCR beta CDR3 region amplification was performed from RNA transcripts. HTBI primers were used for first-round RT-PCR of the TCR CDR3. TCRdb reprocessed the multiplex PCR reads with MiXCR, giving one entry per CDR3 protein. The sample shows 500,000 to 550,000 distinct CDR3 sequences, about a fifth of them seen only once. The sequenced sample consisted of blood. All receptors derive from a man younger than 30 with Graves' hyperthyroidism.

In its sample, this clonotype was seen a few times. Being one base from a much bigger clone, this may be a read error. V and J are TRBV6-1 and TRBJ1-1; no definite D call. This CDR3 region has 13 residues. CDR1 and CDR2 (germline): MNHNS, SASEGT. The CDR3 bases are TGTGTCAGCAGCCGCAAGTCAAACACTGAAGCTTTCTTT. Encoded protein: CVSSRKSNTEAFF.

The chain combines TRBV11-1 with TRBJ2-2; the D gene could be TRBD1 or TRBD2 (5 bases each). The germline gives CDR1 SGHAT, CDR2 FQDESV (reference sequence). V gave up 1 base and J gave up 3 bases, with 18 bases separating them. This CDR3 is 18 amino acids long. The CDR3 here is CASSLVHRRFEDTGELFF. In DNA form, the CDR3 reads TGTGCCAGCAGCTTAGTCCACAGGAGGTTCGAGGACACCGGGGAGCTGTTTTTT.

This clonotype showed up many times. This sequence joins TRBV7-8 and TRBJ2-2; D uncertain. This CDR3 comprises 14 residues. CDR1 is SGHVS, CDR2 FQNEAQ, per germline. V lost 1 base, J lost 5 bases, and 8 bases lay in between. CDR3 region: CASSLDGWTGELFF. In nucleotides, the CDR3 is TGTGCCAGCAGCTTAGATGGATGGACCGGGGAGCTGTTTTTT.

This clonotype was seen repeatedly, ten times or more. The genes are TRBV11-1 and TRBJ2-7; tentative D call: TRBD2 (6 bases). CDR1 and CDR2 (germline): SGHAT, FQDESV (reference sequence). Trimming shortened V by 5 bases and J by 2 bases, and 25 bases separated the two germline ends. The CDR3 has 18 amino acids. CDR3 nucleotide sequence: TGTGCCAGCAGCACGACGAGCGGGCTAGCTTCCTCCCCCTACGAGCAGTACTTC. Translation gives CASSTTSGLASSPYEQYF. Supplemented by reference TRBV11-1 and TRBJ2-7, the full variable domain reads EAEVAQSPRYKITEKSQAVAFWCDPISGHATLYWYRQILGQGPELLVQFQDESVVDDSQLPKDRFSAERLKGVDSTLKIQPAELGDSAMYLCASSTTSGLASSPYEQYFGPGTRLTVT.

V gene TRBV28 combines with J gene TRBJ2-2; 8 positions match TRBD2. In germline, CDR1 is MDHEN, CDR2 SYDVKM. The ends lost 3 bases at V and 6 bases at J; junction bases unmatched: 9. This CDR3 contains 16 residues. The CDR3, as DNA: TGTGCCAGCAGTTTCTGGGGTCGGGAGGGTGCCGGGGAGCTGTTTTTT. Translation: CASSFWGREGAGELFF.

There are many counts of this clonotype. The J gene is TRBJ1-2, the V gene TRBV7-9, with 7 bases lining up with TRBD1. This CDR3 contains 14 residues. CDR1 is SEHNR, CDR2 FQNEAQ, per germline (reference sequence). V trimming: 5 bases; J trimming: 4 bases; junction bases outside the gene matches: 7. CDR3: CASSPGTDAYGYTF. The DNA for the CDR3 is TGTGCCAGCAGCCCCGGGACAGACGCCTATGGCTACACCTTC.

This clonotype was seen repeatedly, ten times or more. CDR3 loop: CASSIRHLNTEAFF. DNA of the CDR3: TGTGCCAGTAGTATCCGACATCTGAACACTGAAGCTTTCTTT. The chain combines TRBV19 with TRBJ1-1; the D is unclear. CDR1 is LNHDA, CDR2 SQIVND, per germline (reference sequence). Trimming removed 3 bases from V and 0 bases from J, with 8 bases in between. The CDR3 extends over 14 amino acids. The variable domain in full, with the rest retrieved from reference TRBV19 and TRBJ1-1, is DGGITQSPKYLFRKEGQNVTLSCEQNLNHDAMYWYRQDPGQGLRLIYYSQIVNDFQKGDIAEGYSVSREKKESFPLTVTSAQKNPTAFYLCASSIRHLNTEAFFGQGTRLTVV.

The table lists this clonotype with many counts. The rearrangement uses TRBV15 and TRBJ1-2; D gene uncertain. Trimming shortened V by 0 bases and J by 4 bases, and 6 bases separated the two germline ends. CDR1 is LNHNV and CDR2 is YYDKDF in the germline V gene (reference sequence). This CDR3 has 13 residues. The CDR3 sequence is CATSREAAYGYTF. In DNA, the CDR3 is TGTGCCACCAGCAGAGAGGCAGCCTATGGCTACACCTTC.

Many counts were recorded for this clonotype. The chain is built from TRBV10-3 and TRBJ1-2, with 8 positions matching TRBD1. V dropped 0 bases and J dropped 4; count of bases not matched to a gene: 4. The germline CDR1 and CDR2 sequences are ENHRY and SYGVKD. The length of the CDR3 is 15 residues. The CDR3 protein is CAISESTGESYGYTF. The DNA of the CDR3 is TGTGCCATCAGTGAGTCGACAGGGGAGAGCTATGGCTACACCTTC.

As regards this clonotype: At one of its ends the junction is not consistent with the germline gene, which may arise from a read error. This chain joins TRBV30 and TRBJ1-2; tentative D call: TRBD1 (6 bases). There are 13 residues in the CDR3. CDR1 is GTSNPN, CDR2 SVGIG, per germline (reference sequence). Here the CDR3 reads CAWVTGGSYGYIF. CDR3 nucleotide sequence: TGTGCCTGGGTGACAGGAGGCAGCTATGGCTACATCTTC.

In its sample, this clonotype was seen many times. The CDR3, as DNA: TGTGCCAGCAGCTGGGGACAGGGCTACACCTTC. Its protein is CASSWGQGYTF. The V and J genes are TRBV11-3 and TRBJ1-2, with 7 bases aligning to TRBD1. J lost 8 bases, V lost 4 bases, and 1 base had no gene match. Germline V gene data show CDR1 as SGHNT and CDR2 as YENEEA. The CDR3 is 11 amino acids.

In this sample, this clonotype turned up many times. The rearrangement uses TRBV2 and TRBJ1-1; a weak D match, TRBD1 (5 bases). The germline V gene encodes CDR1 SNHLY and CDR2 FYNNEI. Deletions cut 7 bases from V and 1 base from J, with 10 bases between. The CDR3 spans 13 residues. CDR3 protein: CASTITGNTEAFF. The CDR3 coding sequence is TGTGCCAGCACCATAACAGGGAACACTGAAGCTTTCTTT.

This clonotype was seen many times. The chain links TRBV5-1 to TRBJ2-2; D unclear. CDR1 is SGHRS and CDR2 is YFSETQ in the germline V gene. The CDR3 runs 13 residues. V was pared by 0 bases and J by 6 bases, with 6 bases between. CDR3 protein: CASSLELSGELFF. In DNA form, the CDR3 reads TGCGCCAGCAGCTTGGAGTTGTCCGGGGAGCTGTTTTTT.

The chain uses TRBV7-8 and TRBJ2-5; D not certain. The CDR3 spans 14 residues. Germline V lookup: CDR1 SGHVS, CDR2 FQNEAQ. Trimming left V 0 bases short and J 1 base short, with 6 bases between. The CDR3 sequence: CASSLASSQETQYF. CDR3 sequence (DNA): TGTGCCAGCAGCTTAGCCAGCAGCCAAGAGACCCAGTACTTC. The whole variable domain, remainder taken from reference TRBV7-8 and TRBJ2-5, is GAGVSQSPRYKVAKRGQDVALRCDPISGHVSLFWYQQALGQGPEFLTYFQNEAQLDKSGLPSDRFFAERPEGSVSTLKIQRTQQEDSAVYLCASSLASSQETQYFGPGTRLLVL.

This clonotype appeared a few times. For the CDR3, the DNA is TGTGCCAGCAGCTTATGGAGGGGGGGAACCGCCTACGAGCAGTACTTC. Its translation is CASSLWRGGTAYEQYF. The V call is TRBV11-2, the J call TRBJ2-7; weak D call: TRBD2 (7 bases). The CDR3 length is 16 residues. CDR1 and CDR2 (germline): SGHAT, FQNNGV. The V end was cut by 2 bases, the J end by 2 bases, with 16 bases between.

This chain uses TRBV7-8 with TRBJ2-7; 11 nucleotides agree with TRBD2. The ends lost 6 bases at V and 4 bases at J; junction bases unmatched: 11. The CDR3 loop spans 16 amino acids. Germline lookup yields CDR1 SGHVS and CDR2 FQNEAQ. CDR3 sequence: CASRGPTSGSRYEQYF. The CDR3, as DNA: TGTGCCAGCAGAGGCCCAACTAGCGGGAGTCGGTACGAGCAGTACTTC.

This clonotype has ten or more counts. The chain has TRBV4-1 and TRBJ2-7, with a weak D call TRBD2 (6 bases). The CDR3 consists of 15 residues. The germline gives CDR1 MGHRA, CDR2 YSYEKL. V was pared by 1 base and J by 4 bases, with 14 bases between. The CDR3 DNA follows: TGCGCCAGCAGCCAAGTTCAAGGGACTCAGTACGAGCAGTACTTC. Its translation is CASSQVQGTQYEQYF.

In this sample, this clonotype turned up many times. DNA of the CDR3: TGCGCCAGCAGCCCCAGGACAGGTAGCATGACTGAAGCTTTCTTT. Its protein product is CASSPRTGSMTEAFF. This chain links TRBV5-1 with TRBJ1-1; 7 bases agree with TRBD1. Germline-derived CDR1 and CDR2 are SGHRS and YFSETQ. Losses at the gene ends were 4 bases for V and 5 bases for J; bases not matched to a gene: 11. The CDR3 covers 15 residues. Complete variable domain (other parts from reference TRBV5-1 and TRBJ1-1): KAGVTQTPRYLIKTRGQQVTLSCSPISGHRSVSWYQQTPGQGLQFLFEYFSETQRNKGNFPGRFSGRQFSNSRSEMNVSTLELGDSALYLCASSPRTGSMTEAFFGQGTRLTVV.

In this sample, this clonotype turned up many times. CDR3 loop: CASSLMRGLLEAFF. CDR3 coding DNA: TGTGCCAGCAGCTTAATGAGGGGCCTCCTCGAAGCTTTCTTT. The rearrangement joins TRBV11-2 to TRBJ1-1; maybe TRBD1 (5 bases). The V end lost 2 bases, the J end lost 8 bases, and 15 bases lay between the germline ends. The CDR3 extends over 14 amino acids. Germline assignment: CDR1 SGHAT and CDR2 FQNNGV.

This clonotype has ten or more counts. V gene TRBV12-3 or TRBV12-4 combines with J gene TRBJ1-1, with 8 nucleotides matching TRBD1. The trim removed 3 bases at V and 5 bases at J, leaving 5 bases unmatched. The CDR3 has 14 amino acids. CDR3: CASSFRGPETEAFF. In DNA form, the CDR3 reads TGTGCCAGCAGTTTCAGGGGGCCGGAGACTGAAGCTTTCTTT.

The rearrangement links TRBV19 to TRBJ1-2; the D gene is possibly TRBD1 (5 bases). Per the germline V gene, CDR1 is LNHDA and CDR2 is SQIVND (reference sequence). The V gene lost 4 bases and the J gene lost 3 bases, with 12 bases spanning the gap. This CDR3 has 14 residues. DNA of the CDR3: TGTGCCAGTAGTACTCCAGGGATCGACTATGGCTACACCTTC. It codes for CASSTPGIDYGYTF. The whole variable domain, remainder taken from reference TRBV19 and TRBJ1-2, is DGGITQSPKYLFRKEGQNVTLSCEQNLNHDAMYWYRQDPGQGLRLIYYSQIVNDFQKGDIAEGYSVSREKKESFPLTVTSAQKNPTAFYLCASSTPGIDYGYTFGSGTRLTVV.

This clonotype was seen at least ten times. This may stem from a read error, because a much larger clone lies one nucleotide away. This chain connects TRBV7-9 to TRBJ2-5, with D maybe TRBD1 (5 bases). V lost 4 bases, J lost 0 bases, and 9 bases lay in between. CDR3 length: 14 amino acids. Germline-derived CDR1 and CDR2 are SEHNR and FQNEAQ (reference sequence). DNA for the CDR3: TGTGCCAGCAGCTCGACAGCGTACCAAGAGACCCAGTACTTC. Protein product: CASSSTAYQETQYF.

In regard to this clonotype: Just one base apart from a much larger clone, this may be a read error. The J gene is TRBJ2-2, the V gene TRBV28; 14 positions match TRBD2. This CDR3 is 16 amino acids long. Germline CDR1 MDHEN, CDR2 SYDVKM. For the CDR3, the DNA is TGTGCCAGCAGTCCGGGACTAGCGGGAGATACCGGGGGGCTGTTTTTT. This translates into CASSPGLAGDTGGLFF.

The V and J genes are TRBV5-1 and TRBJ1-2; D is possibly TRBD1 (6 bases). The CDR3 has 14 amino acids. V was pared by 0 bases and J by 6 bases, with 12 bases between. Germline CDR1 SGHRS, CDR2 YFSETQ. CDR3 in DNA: TGCGCCAGCAGCTTGGACGGGGGCAGGAATGGCTACACCTTC. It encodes CASSLDGGRNGYTF.

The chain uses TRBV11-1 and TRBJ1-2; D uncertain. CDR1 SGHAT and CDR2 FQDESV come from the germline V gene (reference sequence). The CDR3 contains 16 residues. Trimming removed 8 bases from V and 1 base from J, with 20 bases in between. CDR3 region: CASEGSSNPFNYGYTF. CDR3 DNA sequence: TGTGCCAGCGAGGGCAGCTCCAACCCTTTTAACTATGGCTACACCTTC.

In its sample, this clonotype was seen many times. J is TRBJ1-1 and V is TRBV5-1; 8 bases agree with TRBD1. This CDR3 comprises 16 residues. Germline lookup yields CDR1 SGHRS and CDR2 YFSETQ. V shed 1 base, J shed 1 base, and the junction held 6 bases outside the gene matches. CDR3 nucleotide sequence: TGCGCCAGCAGCTTGATGGCAGGGGGCGAGAACACTGAAGCTTTCTTT. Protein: CASSLMAGGENTEAFF.